This T cell receptor (beta chain) originates from a study of blood T cell repertoires in COVID-19. Study in general: Acute and convalescent COVID-19 samples came from the United States, Italy and Spain. From T cells, B-cell-depleted T cells, or PBMCs came the material, which was cDNA or gDNA.

The germline gives CDR1 SGHAT, CDR2 FQNNGV. Trimming pared 5 bases from V and 1 base from J, leaving 20 bases between. CDR3 length: 17 amino acids. TCRdb's table, derived via immunoSEQ multiplex PCR, lists solely in-frame clones and lacks some. The sample contains 55,000 to 80,000 clones, approximately 82% of which appear only once. Sequenced: peripheral blood. This sequence originates from a woman at least 80 years old with acute or convalescent COVID-19. V and J are TRBV11-2 and TRBJ1-2; D possibly corresponds to TRBD1 (6 bases). In nucleotides, the CDR3 is TGTGCCAGCAGCCGAACAAAAGCGGGGGCAAATAACTATGGCTACACCTTC. Translated: CASSRTKAGANNYGYTF.